Shown below are 11 T cell receptor beta chains from a single sample sequenced in a study of identical twins (dated by TCRdb to the mid-2010s). Library generation was performed with 5' RACE. Sequenced using an Illumina HiSeq 2000. The public sequencing data were trimmed at Q25 with fastp and processed into clonotypes with MiXCR by TCRdb, which kept only in-frame beta chains. One record per CDR3 amino acid sequence lists the most common genes and DNA. For this sample the table gives 130,000 to 150,000 distinct CDR3 sequences, of which around 3.6% were detected only once. 7% to 10% of the sample comes from the top ten. The sequenced sample was memory T cells sorted from blood. Per the publication, the cell subset or site label means: CD45RO+ enriched T cells. The receptor source for this set is a man between 18 and 29 years old in good health.

This clonotype was recorded many times. The DNA for the CDR3 is TGTGCCAGCAGTTTCGAGACAGGGACAGAGCAGTTCTTC. It specifies CASSFETGTEQFF. V and J are TRBV6-6 and TRBJ2-1; 7 bases are a match to TRBD1. V was clipped by 4 bases and J by 10 bases; unmatched bases: 7. The germline V gene has CDR1 MNHNY and CDR2 SVGAGI (reference sequence). The CDR3 has 13 amino acids.

This clonotype appeared many times. The genes are TRBV20-1 and TRBJ2-1, with 8 nucleotides matching TRBD1. CDR3 size: 14 residues. Germline V gene data show CDR1 as DFQATT and CDR2 as SNEGSKA (reference sequence). Trimming took 7 bases from V and 4 from J; bases not matched to a gene: 9. The CDR3 sequence: CSELSDRAYNEQFF. CDR3 nucleotide sequence: TGCAGTGAATTATCGGACAGGGCTTACAATGAGCAGTTCTTC.

Ten or more counts support this clonotype. The V gene is TRBV5-1, the J gene TRBJ2-7; no clear D gene. Germline V gene data show CDR1 as SGHRS and CDR2 as YFSETQ. This CDR3 comprises 13 residues. With 2 bases removed from V and 0 bases from J, the gap between germline ends came to 6 bases. In nucleotides, the CDR3 is TGCGCCAGCAGCTTTGAAGTCTCCTACGAGCAGTACTTC. This encodes CASSFEVSYEQYF.

This clonotype was seen at least ten times. In DNA form, the CDR3 reads TGTGCCAGCAGCTTAGGAGCAGGGACGAACACTGAAGCTTTCTTT. This gives the protein CASSLGAGTNTEAFF. The J gene is TRBJ1-1, the V gene TRBV7-6; D is perhaps TRBD1 (5 bases). The germline V and J ends were trimmed by 1 base and 1 base, with 10 bases remaining between them. CDR1 and CDR2 from the germline V gene are SGHVS and FNYEAQ. There are 15 residues in the CDR3.

This clonotype has at least ten counts. This chain connects TRBV5-1 to TRBJ2-3; 7 positions match TRBD2. The CDR3 sequence is 14 residues long. From germline, CDR1 is SGHRS and CDR2 YFSETQ. Unmatched junction bases numbered 13, after V lost 7 bases and J lost 8 bases. CDR3 protein: CASSKGGRGVTQYF. Written as DNA, the CDR3 is TGCGCCAGCTCTAAGGGCGGGAGAGGGGTTACGCAGTATTTT.

This clonotype was counted ten times or more. V is TRBV4-3 and J is TRBJ2-1; a possible D gene is TRBD1 (6 bases). Trimming removed 0 bases at V and 14 bases at J, with 14 bases between. CDR1 is LGHNA, CDR2 YSLEER, per germline. The length of the CDR3 is 13 residues. Here the CDR3 DNA reads TGCGCCAGCAGCCAAGATCGCAGGGGCAGCAAGTTCTTC. It is translated as CASSQDRRGSKFF.

A few counts support this clonotype. The J gene is TRBJ2-5, the V gene TRBV6-2 or TRBV6-3, with D possibly being TRBD2 (5 bases). V was pared by 2 bases and J by 5 bases, with 9 bases between. Per the germline V gene, CDR1 is MNHEY and CDR2 is SVGEGT. The CDR3 length is 13 residues. Written as DNA, the CDR3 is TGTGCCAGCAGTTACACTAGTGTTGAGACCCAGTACTTC. The encoded protein is CASSYTSVETQYF.

At least ten counts were recorded for this clonotype. The chain uses TRBV5-1 and TRBJ1-4, with TRBD1 identical over 7 bases. The V segment lost 4 bases and the J segment 6 bases; nucleotides outside the gene matches: 18. Germline V CDR1 and CDR2: SGHRS, YFSETQ. CDR3 length equals 18 residues. CDR3 nucleotides: TGCGCCAGCAGCACCAGGACAGGACCCGGATCATATGATGAAAAACTGTTTTTT. Its protein product is CASSTRTGPGSYDEKLFF.

This clonotype was seen at least ten times. The V and J genes are TRBV27 and TRBJ2-1; D uncertain. In germline, CDR1 is MNHEY, CDR2 SMNVEV (reference sequence). The length of the CDR3 is 10 residues. Trimming removed 6 bases from V and 6 bases from J, with 3 bases in between. DNA for the CDR3: TGTGCCAGCAGGCCCAATGAGCAGTTCTTC. Residues: CASRPNEQFF.

This clonotype was detected many times. The chain's CDR3 is CASSQDWSTGELFF. In DNA form, the CDR3 reads TGTGCCAGCAGCCAAGATTGGAGCACCGGGGAGCTGTTTTTT. This chain uses TRBV3-1 with TRBJ2-2, with D hard to call. V was shortened by 0 bases and J by 4 bases, with 6 bases between the two germline ends. This CDR3 has 14 residues. In germline, CDR1 is LGHDT, CDR2 YNNKEL (reference sequence).

There are many counts of this clonotype. This chain connects TRBV29-1 to TRBJ2-3; D call uncertain. V lost 5 bases and J lost 1, with 10 bases in between. This CDR3 has 13 residues. Germline CDR1 reads SQVTM; CDR2 reads ANQGSEA. The CDR3 nucleotides are TGCAGCGTTACTGGCCTAGGCACAGATACGCAGTATTTT. Translating it yields CSVTGLGTDTQYF.